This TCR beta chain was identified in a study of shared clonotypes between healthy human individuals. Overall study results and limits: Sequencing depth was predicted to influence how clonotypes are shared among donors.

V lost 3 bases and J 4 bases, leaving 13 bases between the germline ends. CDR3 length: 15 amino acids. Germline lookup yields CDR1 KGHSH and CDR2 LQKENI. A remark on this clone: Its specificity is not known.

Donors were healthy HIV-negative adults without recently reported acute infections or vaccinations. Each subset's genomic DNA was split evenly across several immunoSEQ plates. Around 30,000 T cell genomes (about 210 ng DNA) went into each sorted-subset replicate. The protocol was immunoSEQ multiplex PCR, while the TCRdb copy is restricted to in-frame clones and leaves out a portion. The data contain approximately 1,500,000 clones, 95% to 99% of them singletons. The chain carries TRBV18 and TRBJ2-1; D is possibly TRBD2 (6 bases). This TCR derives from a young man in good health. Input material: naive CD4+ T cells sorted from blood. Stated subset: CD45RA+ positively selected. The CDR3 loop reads CASSPVGRGYNEQFF. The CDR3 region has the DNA TGTGCCAGCTCACCGGTCGGGCGGGGATACAATGAGCAGTTCTTC.